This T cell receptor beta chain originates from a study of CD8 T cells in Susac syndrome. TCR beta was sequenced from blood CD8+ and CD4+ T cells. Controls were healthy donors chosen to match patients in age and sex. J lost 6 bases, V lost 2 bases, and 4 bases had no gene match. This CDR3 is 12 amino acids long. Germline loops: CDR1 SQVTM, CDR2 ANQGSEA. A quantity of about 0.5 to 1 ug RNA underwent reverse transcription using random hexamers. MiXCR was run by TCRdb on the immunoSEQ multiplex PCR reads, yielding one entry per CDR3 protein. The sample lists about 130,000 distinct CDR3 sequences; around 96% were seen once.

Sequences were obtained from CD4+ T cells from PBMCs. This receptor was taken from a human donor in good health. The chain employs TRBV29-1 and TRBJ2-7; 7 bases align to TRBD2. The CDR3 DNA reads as TGCAGCGTTGAACTTTGGGGGGGCGAGCAGTACTTC. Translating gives CSVELWGGEQYF.